Listed below are T cell receptor beta chains from one sample, sequenced in a study of spatial heterogeneity in lung cancer. TCRdb re-analysed the 5' RACE reads in MiXCR, keeping a single row per CDR3 protein. The data hold about 7,600 distinct CDR3 sequences, with about 10% observed a single time. The sequenced sample was lung tumor tissue, obtained at surgery. The receptors were sampled from a female donor with early-stage non-small cell lung cancer. CDR3s include the opening cysteine and the closing phenylalanine or tryptophan. The D gene is left open where the match is weak. Clone size, where shown, is once, few, many, or a class for clones that have expanded.

d_call | j_call | clone_size | v_call | cdr3_aa | cdr3_nt
. | TRBJ2-7 | . | TRBV7-2 | CASSDGALSGLSYEQYF | TGTGCCAGCAGCGACGGGGCCCTTTCTGGCTTATCGTACGAGCAGTACTTC
. | TRBJ2-3 | medium-sized | TRBV7-2 | CASSLAGGWADTQYF | TGTGCCAGCAGCTTAGCCGGGGGCTGGGCAGATACGCAGTATTTT
TRBD1 | TRBJ2-7 | few | TRBV10-3 | CAISVGDRGSYEQYF | TGTGCCATCAGTGTGGGGGACAGGGGCTCCTACGAGCAGTACTTC
. | TRBJ1-2 | large | TRBV12-3/TRBV12-4 | CATDVFRGRGYTF | TGTGCCACAGACGTTTTTCGGGGCCGTGGCTACACCTTC
TRBD1 | TRBJ2-7 | . | TRBV12-3/TRBV12-4 | CASSLVRDSGEQYF | TGTGCCAGCAGTTTAGTTCGGGACAGCGGCGAGCAGTACTTC
. | TRBJ2-3 | . | TRBV7-9 | CASSLKAHTDTQYF | TGTGCCAGCAGCTTAAAGGCGCACACAGATACGCAGTATTTT
TRBD1 | TRBJ2-1 | few | TRBV6-6 | CASSYRTGGYNEQFF | TGTGCCAGCAGTTACCGGACAGGGGGTTACAATGAGCAGTTCTTC
TRBD1 | TRBJ2-2 | few | TRBV7-6 | CASGEQGGDTGELFF | TGTGCCAGCGGAGAACAGGGGGGAGACACCGGGGAGCTGTTTTTT
. | TRBJ1-1 | few | TRBV6-1 | CAIHRVMNTEAFF | TGTGCCATCCACCGGGTCATGAACACTGAAGCTTTCTTT
TRBD1 | TRBJ1-1 | . | TRBV18 | CASSPAGGTEAFF | TGTGCCAGCTCACCTGCAGGGGGGACTGAAGCTTTCTTT
. | TRBJ2-1 | many | TRBV4-1 | CASSPPAPGNEQFF | TGCGCCAGCAGTCCCCCCGCGCCCGGCAATGAGCAGTTCTTC
TRBD1 | TRBJ1-5 | medium-sized | TRBV2 | CASRADRGNQPQHF | TGTGCCAGCAGGGCCGACAGGGGCAATCAGCCCCAGCATTTT
. | TRBJ2-2 | . | TRBV20-1 | CSATTGNPNTGELFF | TGCAGTGCTACTACCGGGAACCCGAACACCGGGGAGCTGTTTTTT
TRBD1 | TRBJ2-7 | few | TRBV20-1 | CSAHTGQGAASYEQYF | TGCAGTGCCCACACGGGACAGGGGGCCGCATCCTACGAGCAGTACTTC
. | TRBJ2-3 | many | TRBV6-2/TRBV6-3 | CASSYIAEGSTQYF | TGTGCCAGCAGTTATATTGCGGAGGGGTCTACGCAGTATTTT
. | TRBJ1-5 | . | TRBV4-3 | CASSQGLTANSNQPQHF | TGCGCCAGCAGCCAAGGGTTGACAGCTAATAGCAATCAGCCCCAGCATTTT
TRBD1 | TRBJ2-5 | . | TRBV28 | CASTLEGQGKETQYF | TGTGCCAGCACCTTAGAGGGACAGGGCAAAGAGACCCAGTACTTC
TRBD2 | TRBJ2-5 | medium-sized | TRBV20-1 | CSAWAGEVETQYF | TGCAGTGCTTGGGCGGGGGAGGTAGAGACCCAGTACTTC
TRBD1 | TRBJ2-3 | few | TRBV6-2/TRBV6-3 | CASSRTGAPDTQYF | TGTGCCAGCAGCCGGACAGGGGCGCCAGATACGCAGTATTTT
TRBD2 | TRBJ2-3 | . | TRBV29-1 | CSVGTSGGTDTQYF | TGCAGCGTTGGGACTAGCGGTGGCACAGATACGCAGTATTTT
TRBD2 | TRBJ2-1 | . | TRBV7-9 | CASVLGLANEQFF | TGTGCCAGCGTTTTGGGACTAGCCAATGAGCAGTTCTTC
. | TRBJ1-6 | . | TRBV18 | CASSPRQDHNSPLHF | TGTGCCAGCTCACCTCGACAGGACCATAATTCACCCCTCCACTTT
. | TRBJ2-1 | many | TRBV2 | CASSPWTAPNEQFF | TGTGCCAGCAGTCCATGGACAGCCCCCAATGAGCAGTTCTTC
. | TRBJ2-7 | medium-sized | TRBV4-3 | CASSQAPGKPYEQYF | TGCGCCAGCAGCCAAGCTCCTGGCAAGCCCTACGAGCAGTACTTC
TRBD2 | TRBJ2-1 | medium-sized | TRBV3-1 | CASSQPRMTSGGGNEQFF | TGTGCCAGCAGCCAACCCCGGATGACTAGCGGGGGGGGTAATGAGCAGTTCTTC
. | TRBJ1-2 | medium-sized | TRBV28 | CASRGEGSGYTF | TGTGCCAGCAGGGGGGAGGGGTCTGGCTACACCTTC
. | TRBJ1-6 | few | TRBV9 | CASSVDSYNSPLHF | TGTGCCAGCAGCGTAGACAGCTATAATTCACCCCTCCACTTT
TRBD1 | TRBJ1-2 | few | TRBV5-1 | CASRERTGGNYGYTF | TGCGCCAGCAGGGAACGGACAGGGGGCAACTATGGCTACACCTTC
. | TRBJ2-2 | medium-sized | TRBV7-2 | CASSVGGTGTGELFF | TGTGCCAGCAGCGTGGGGGGAACGGGAACCGGGGAGCTGTTTTTT
. | TRBJ1-4 | . | TRBV18 | CASSGRNNEKLFF | TGTGCCAGCTCCGGCAGAAATAATGAAAAACTGTTTTTT
. | TRBJ1-3 | few | TRBV5-1 | CATPPGNTIYF | TGCGCCACCCCCCCTGGAAACACCATATATTTT
. | TRBJ2-3 | many | TRBV5-1 | CASSWGGSATDTQYF | TGCGCCAGCAGCTGGGGAGGAAGTGCGACAGATACGCAGTATTTT
TRBD1 | TRBJ1-2 | medium-sized | TRBV12-3/TRBV12-4 | CASSSLRTGGKYGYTF | TGTGCCAGCAGTTCCCTCAGGACAGGGGGCAAGTATGGCTACACCTTC
. | TRBJ1-2 | few | TRBV5-4 | CAGSQANYGYTF | TGTGCCGGGTCACAGGCTAACTATGGCTACACCTTC
TRBD1 | TRBJ1-1 | medium-sized | TRBV9 | CASTGRTGTEAFF | TGTGCCAGCACCGGAAGGACAGGGACTGAAGCTTTCTTT
TRBD2 | TRBJ2-1 | medium-sized | TRBV4-3 | CASSQAGLAVDNEQFF | TGCGCCAGCAGCCAAGCGGGACTAGCGGTAGACAATGAGCAGTTCTTC
. | TRBJ1-2 | medium-sized | TRBV10-3 | CAISPGQTYGYTF | TGTGCCATCAGCCCGGGACAAACCTATGGCTACACCTTC
. | TRBJ2-7 | many | TRBV7-2 | CASSFYYEQYF | TGTGCCAGCAGCTTTTACTACGAGCAGTACTTC
. | TRBJ2-3 | few | TRBV5-1 | CASSLVPPSGEYTDTQYF | TGCGCCAGCAGCTTGGTGCCCCCTTCCGGGGAATACACAGATACGCAGTATTTT
. | TRBJ2-1 | . | TRBV20-1 | CSARPGSTINEQFF | TGCAGTGCTAGACCTGGGAGTACAATCAATGAGCAGTTCTTC
. | TRBJ1-2 | few | TRBV6-5 | CASISWTNYGYTF | TGTGCCAGCATCTCGTGGACTAACTATGGCTACACCTTC
TRBD1 | TRBJ1-1 | few | TRBV7-6 | CASSLGTGAYGVLNTEAFF | TGTGCCAGCAGCTTAGGCACAGGGGCGTATGGGGTTCTGAACACTGAAGCTTTCTTT
. | TRBJ2-1 | few | TRBV12-3/TRBV12-4 | CASRPPGHFLFNEQFF | TGTGCCAGCAGACCCCCGGGACATTTCTTATTCAATGAGCAGTTCTTC
. | TRBJ1-2 | few | TRBV18 | CASSPTTGWYGYTF | TGTGCCAGCTCACCAACTACAGGGTGGTATGGCTACACCTTC
TRBD1 | TRBJ1-5 | . | TRBV28 | CASSSQGGSNQPQHF | TGTGCCAGCAGTAGCCAGGGGGGAAGCAATCAGCCCCAGCATTTT
TRBD2 | TRBJ2-3 | many | TRBV7-9 | CARSAGDTDTQYF | TGTGCGAGGAGCGCGGGGGATACAGATACGCAGTATTTT
. | TRBJ2-1 | . | TRBV27 | CASSQGFDYNEQFF | TGTGCCAGCAGTCAAGGGTTTGATTACAATGAGCAGTTCTTC
TRBD1 | TRBJ1-1 | many | TRBV6-1 | CASSFRGQGSTEAFF | TGTGCCAGCAGTTTCAGGGGGCAGGGTAGCACTGAAGCTTTCTTT
. | TRBJ1-2 | . | TRBV10-3 | CAISAGLFNYGYTF | TGTGCCATCAGTGCGGGACTGTTTAACTATGGCTACACCTTC
. | TRBJ2-6 | . | TRBV5-1 | CASSLSRTSGANVLTF | TGCGCCAGCAGCTTGAGTCGGACCTCTGGGGCCAACGTCCTGACTTTC
TRBD1 | TRBJ1-5 | many | TRBV5-4 | CASSPDRDRGNQPQHF | TGTGCCAGCAGCCCAGACAGGGACAGAGGCAATCAGCCCCAGCATTTT
. | TRBJ1-2 | medium-sized | TRBV4-1 | CASSQTTIGRTFYGYTF | TGCGCCAGCAGCCAAACAACGATCGGGAGGACCTTCTATGGCTACACCTTC